These 8 T cell receptor beta chains were sequenced from one sample in a study of tumor-infiltrating lymphocytes in localized non-small cell lung cancer. Clones were sequenced by immunoSEQ multiplex PCR, and TCRdb holds only the in-frame ones, with some missing. The sample lists about 16,000 clones; roughly four fifths were seen once. Material for sequencing was lung tumor tissue. All receptors derive from a human donor with non-small cell lung cancer.

This sequence joins TRBV5-6 and TRBJ2-5; D remains unclear. Germline V gene lookup returns CDR1 SGHDT and CDR2 YYEEEE. The CDR3 runs 13 residues. Trimming stripped 2 bases from V and 4 bases from J, with 9 bases between. Written as DNA, the CDR3 is TGTGCCAGCAGCTTCCAGGAGCGAGAGACCCAGTACTTC. Translated: CASSFQERETQYF.

This chain uses TRBV9 with TRBJ1-1; D call uncertain. The CDR3 spans 14 residues. Germline CDR1 SGDLS, CDR2 YYNGEE. Trimming pared 4 bases from V and 2 bases from J, leaving 12 bases between. CDR3 loop: CASSPGRGNTEAFF. The CDR3 coding sequence is TGTGCCAGCAGCCCAGGCCGGGGTAACACTGAAGCTTTCTTT.

The J gene is TRBJ2-1, the V gene TRBV6-5; a possible D gene is TRBD2 (6 bases). Trimming took off 0 bases at V and 3 bases at J, with 9 bases between the two ends. This CDR3 is 15 amino acids long. Per germline, CDR1 MNHEY and CDR2 SVGAGI. CDR3 DNA: TGTGCCAGCAGTTACTCGGGACTGGACTACAATGAGCAGTTCTTC. This gives the protein CASSYSGLDYNEQFF.

The chain couples TRBV28 to TRBJ2-3; 10 bases match TRBD2. J gave up 4 bases and V 4 bases, and 8 bases lay outside the gene matches. The germline gives CDR1 MDHEN, CDR2 SYDVKM. This CDR3 region has 16 residues. This CDR3 is CASSSPSGSSPDTQYF. CDR3 nucleotide sequence: TGTGCCAGCAGTTCACCTAGCGGGAGTAGCCCAGATACGCAGTATTTT.

This rearrangement joins TRBV7-3 to TRBJ1-1; unclear D gene. The V end was cut by 5 bases, the J end by 0 bases, with 7 bases between. CDR3 length: 13 residues. Looked up from germline, CDR1 is SGHTA and CDR2 is FQGTGA. The CDR3 DNA sequence: TGTGCCAGCAGCCGAGGAGTGAACACTGAAGCTTTCTTT. This gives the protein CASSRGVNTEAFF.

The V gene is TRBV10-3, the J gene TRBJ2-5; 8 bases fit TRBD2. The CDR3 consists of 16 residues. V lost 3 bases and J lost 5; bases outside the gene matches: 11. In germline, CDR1 is ENHRY, CDR2 SYGVKD. The CDR3: CAISESGTRVAETQYF. DNA for the CDR3: TGTGCCATCAGTGAATCGGGGACTAGAGTTGCGGAGACCCAGTACTTC.

The chain carries TRBV14 and TRBJ2-5, with 13 nucleotides matching TRBD2. The DNA matches TRBJ2-7 better at its end, which makes the J call doubtful. The CDR3 totals 15 residues. The germline gives CDR1 SGHDN, CDR2 FVKESK. The CDR3 region is CASSQGLAGGSEQYF. In DNA form, the CDR3 reads TGTGCCAGCAGCCAAGGACTAGCGGGGGGAAGCGAGCAGTACTTC.

The chain carries TRBV9 and TRBJ2-2; unclear D gene. Germline V gives CDR1 SGDLS, CDR2 YYNGEE. V lost 4 bases and J lost 4, with 8 bases in between. CDR3 length equals 13 residues. The CDR3 sequence: CASSRRSTGELFF. CDR3 bases: TGTGCCAGCAGCAGGAGATCCACCGGGGAGCTGTTTTTT.